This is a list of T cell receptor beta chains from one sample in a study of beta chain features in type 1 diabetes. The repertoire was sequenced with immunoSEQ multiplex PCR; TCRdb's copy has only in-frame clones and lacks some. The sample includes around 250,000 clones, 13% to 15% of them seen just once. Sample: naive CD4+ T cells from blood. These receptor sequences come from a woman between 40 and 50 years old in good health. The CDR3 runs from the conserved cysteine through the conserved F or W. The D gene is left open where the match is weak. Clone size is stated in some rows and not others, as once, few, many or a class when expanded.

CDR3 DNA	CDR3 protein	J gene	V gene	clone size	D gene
TGTGCCAGCAGTTTGCCTTCGGGGAATTCACCCCTCCACTTT	CASSLPSGNSPLHF	TRBJ1-6	TRBV5-4	.	.
TGTGCCAGCAGTTCGGACAGGGGGCGCGGAAATGAAAAACTGTTTTTT	CASSSDRGRGNEKLFF	TRBJ1-4	TRBV6-5	few	TRBD1
TGTGCCAGCAGCTCAAACGCCCGCGCCCCACACTTC	CASSSNARAPHF	TRBJ2-5	TRBV5-6	.	.
TGTGCCAGCAGTTTAGGACAGGGAGGGAGCGCTGAAGCTTTCTTT	CASSLGQGGSAEAFF	TRBJ1-1	TRBV28	.	TRBD1
TGCAGCGTTGGCTCCGGGTTGAACACTGAAGCTTTCTTT	CSVGSGLNTEAFF	TRBJ1-1	TRBV29-1	few	.
TGTGCCAGCAGCTTACCGACAGCCGGGACTGAAGCTTTCTTT	CASSLPTAGTEAFF	TRBJ1-1	TRBV7-9	.	.
TGTGCCAGCAGCTTGGCCTTAGGGCTAGCGGGGGGGCCTGGAGATACGCAGTATTTT	CASSLALGLAGGPGDTQYF	TRBJ2-3	TRBV5-8	few	TRBD2
TGTGCCAGTAGTATAGACACGGGATTAGGGAATGAGCAGTTCTTC	CASSIDTGLGNEQFF	TRBJ2-1	TRBV19	few	.
TGTGCCAGCAGCTTAGTGTCGGACAGGCTAGAGACCCAGTACTTC	CASSLVSDRLETQYF	TRBJ2-5	TRBV7-9	few	TRBD1
TGCAGCGTTGACCCCGGGACAGCACTCTCCTACAATGAGCAGTTCTTC	CSVDPGTALSYNEQFF	TRBJ2-1	TRBV29-1	.	TRBD1
TGCGCCAGCAGCCAAGAGAGGACTGCTACCGGGGAGCTGTTTTTT	CASSQERTATGELFF	TRBJ2-2	TRBV4-3	few	.